The clone carrying this T cell receptor beta chain has at least ten counts. Its antigen is currently unknown. This entry belongs to a study of blood T cells in healthy people across ages. Study-wide results and limits: Unknown CMV status may confound age-related changes in expanded clones.

With a J-beta primer mix and a sample-barcoded 5' primer, a second PCR ran 7 to 11 cycles. Each TCR beta cDNA got a 12-nucleotide random molecular identifier. TCRdb itself ran the 5' RACE reads through MiXCR, one entry per CDR3 protein. The sample consists of approximately 800,000 distinct CDR3 sequences, 30% to 45% of them appearing once. This CDR3 has 15 residues. Trimming stripped 3 bases from V and 2 bases from J, with 17 bases between. Germline CDR1 is DFQATT and CDR2 is SNEGSKA (reference sequence). This TCR was recovered from a man younger than 35 in good health. The sequenced sample was blood. J is TRBJ2-7 and V is TRBV20-1; D is unclear. In nucleotides, the CDR3 is TGCAGTGCTAGGGGTATTGGCGGTGTCACCTACGAGCAGTACTTC. It translates to CSARGIGGVTYEQYF.